This T cell receptor (beta chain) was obtained from a study of early T cells in non-severe SARS-CoV-2 infection. As for the study in general: Unsorted whole-blood RNA was sequenced in bulk, leaving chains unpaired. Study results and limitations: VDJdb-based matching was biased toward anti-spike CD8 responses and missed private and CD4 specificities.

This clonotype was counted between two and nine times. No antigen is known for it. Individual cDNA molecules were tagged with unique molecular identifiers, the study reported. TCRdb fed the 5' RACE reads into MiXCR, producing one record per CDR3 protein. The sample yields about 33,000 distinct CDR3 sequences, less than 5.5% seen once. The CDR3 sequence is 13 residues long. Trimming removed 4 bases at V and 4 bases at J, with 10 bases between. Germline V gives CDR1 SGHDN, CDR2 FVKESK. The sequence came from an adult who was a healthcare worker with PCR-confirmed SARS-CoV-2 infection or an uninfected control (not recorded which). Sequenced: whole blood. The chain carries TRBV14 and TRBJ1-2; D perhaps matches TRBD1 (5 bases). The CDR3 DNA sequence: TGTGCCAGCAGCCTGGGGACTTTCTATGGCTACACCTTC. This encodes CASSLGTFYGYTF.